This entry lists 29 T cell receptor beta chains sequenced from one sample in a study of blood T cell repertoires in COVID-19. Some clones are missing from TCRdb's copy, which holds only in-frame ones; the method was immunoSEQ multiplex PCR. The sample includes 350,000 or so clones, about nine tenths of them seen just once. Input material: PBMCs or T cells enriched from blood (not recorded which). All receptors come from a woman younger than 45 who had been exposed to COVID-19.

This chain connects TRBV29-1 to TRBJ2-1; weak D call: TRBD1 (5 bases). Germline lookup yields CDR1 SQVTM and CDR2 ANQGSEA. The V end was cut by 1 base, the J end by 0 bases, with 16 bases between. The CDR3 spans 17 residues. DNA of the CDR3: TGCAGCGTTGAAGGACAGCTGGACCTAAGCTCCTACAATGAGCAGTTCTTC. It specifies CSVEGQLDLSSYNEQFF.

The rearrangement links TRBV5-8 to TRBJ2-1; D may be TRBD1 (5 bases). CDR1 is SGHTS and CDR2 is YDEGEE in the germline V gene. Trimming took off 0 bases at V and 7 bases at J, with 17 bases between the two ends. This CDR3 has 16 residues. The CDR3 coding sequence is TGTGCCAGCAGCTTGGGGAGCAGGGCAGGGCGGAATGAGCAGTTCTTC. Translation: CASSLGSRAGRNEQFF. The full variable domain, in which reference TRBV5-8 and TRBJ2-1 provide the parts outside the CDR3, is EAGVTQSPTHLIKTRGQQATLRCSPISGHTSVYWYQQALGLGLQFLLWYDEGEERNRGNFPPRFSGRQFPNYSSELNVNALELEDSALYLCASSLGSRAGRNEQFFGPGTRLTVL.

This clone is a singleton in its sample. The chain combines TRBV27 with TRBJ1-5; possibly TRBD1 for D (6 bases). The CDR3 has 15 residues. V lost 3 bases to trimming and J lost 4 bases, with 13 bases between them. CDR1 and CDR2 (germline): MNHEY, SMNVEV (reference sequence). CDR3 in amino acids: CASSLWGQENQPQHF. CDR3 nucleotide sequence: TGTGCCAGCAGTTTGTGGGGACAAGAAAATCAGCCCCAGCATTTT.

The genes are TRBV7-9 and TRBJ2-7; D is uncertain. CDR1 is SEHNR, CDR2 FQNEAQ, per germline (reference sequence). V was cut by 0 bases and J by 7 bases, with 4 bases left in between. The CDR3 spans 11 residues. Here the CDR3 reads CASSLAREQYF. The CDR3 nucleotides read TGTGCCAGCAGCTTAGCCCGTGAGCAGTACTTC.

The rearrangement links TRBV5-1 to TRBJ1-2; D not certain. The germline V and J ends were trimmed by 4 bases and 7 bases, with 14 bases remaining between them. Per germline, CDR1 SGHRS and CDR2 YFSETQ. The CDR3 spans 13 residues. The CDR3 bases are TGCGCCAGCAGCAGCACAATAGCGGGTGGCTACACCTTC. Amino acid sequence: CASSSTIAGGYTF.

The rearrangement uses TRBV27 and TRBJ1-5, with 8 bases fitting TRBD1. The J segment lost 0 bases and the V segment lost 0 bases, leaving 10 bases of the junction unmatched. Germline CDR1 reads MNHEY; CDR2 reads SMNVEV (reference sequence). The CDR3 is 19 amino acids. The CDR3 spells CASSLSPGQEGYSNQPQHF. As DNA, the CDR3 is TGTGCCAGCAGTTTATCGCCGGGACAGGAGGGATATAGCAATCAGCCCCAGCATTTT.

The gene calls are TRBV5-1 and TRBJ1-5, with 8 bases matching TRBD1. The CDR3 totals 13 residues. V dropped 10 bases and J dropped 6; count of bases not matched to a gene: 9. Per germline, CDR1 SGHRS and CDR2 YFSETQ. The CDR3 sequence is CAPTGVLGQPQHF. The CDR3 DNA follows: TGCGCCCCGACAGGGGTGCTAGGTCAGCCCCAGCATTTT.

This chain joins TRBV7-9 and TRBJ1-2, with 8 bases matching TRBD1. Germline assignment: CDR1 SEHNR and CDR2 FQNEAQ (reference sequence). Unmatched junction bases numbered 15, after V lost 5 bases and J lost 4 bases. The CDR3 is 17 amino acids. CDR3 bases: TGTGCCAGCAGCCCCCGGCAGGGGGCGCTGGGGCCCTATGGCTACACCTTC. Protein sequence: CASSPRQGALGPYGYTF. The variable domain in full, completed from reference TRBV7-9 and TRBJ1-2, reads DTGVSQNPRHKITKRGQNVTFRCDPISEHNRLYWYRQTLGQGPEFLTYFQNEAQLEKSRLLSDRFSAERPKGSFSTLEIQRTEQGDSAMYLCASSPRQGALGPYGYTFGSGTRLTVV.

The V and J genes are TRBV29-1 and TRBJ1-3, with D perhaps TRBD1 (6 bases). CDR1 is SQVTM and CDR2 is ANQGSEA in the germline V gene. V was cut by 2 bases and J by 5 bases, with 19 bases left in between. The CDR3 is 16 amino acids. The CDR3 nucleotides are TGCAGCGTTGAATTCGAGGGGACATTCGCTCGAAACACCATATATTTT. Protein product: CSVEFEGTFARNTIYF.

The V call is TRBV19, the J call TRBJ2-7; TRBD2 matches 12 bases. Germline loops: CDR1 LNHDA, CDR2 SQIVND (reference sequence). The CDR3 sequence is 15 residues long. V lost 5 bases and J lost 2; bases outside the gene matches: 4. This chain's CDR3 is CASSPRLAGAYEQYF. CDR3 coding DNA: TGTGCCAGTAGTCCCCGACTAGCGGGAGCCTACGAGCAGTACTTC.

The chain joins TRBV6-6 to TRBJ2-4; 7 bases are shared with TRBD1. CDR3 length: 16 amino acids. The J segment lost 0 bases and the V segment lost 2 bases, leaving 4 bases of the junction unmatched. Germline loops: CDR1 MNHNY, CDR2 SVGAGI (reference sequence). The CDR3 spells CASSYRTGLAKNIQYF. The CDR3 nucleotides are TGTGCCAGCAGTTACCGGACAGGCCTAGCCAAAAACATTCAGTACTTC.

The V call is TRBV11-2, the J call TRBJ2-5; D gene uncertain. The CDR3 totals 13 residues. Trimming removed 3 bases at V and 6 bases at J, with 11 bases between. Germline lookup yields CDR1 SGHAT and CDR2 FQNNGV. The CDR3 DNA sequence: TGTGCCAGCAGCTTCATGGCGGTGCAGACCCAGTACTTC. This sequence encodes CASSFMAVQTQYF.

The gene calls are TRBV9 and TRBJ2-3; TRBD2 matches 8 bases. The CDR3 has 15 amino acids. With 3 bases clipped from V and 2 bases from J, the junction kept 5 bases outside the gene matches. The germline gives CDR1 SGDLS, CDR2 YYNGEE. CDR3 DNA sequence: TGTGCCAGCAGCGCTACTAGCGGCCCCACAGATACGCAGTATTTT. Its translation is CASSATSGPTDTQYF.

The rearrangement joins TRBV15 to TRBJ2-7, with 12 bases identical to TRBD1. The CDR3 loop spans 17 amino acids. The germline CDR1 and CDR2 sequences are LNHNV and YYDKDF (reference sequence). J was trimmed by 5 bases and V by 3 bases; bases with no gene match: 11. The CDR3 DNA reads TGTGCCACCAGCAGGAGGGGATCGGGACAGGGGGCCCACGAGCAGTACTTC. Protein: CATSRRGSGQGAHEQYF.

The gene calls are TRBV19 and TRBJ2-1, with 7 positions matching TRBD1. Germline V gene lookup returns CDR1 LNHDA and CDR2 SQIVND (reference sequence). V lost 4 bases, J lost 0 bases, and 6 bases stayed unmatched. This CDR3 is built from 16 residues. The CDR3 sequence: CASSTPQGSSYNEQFF. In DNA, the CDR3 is TGTGCCAGTAGTACCCCACAGGGGAGCTCCTACAATGAGCAGTTCTTC.

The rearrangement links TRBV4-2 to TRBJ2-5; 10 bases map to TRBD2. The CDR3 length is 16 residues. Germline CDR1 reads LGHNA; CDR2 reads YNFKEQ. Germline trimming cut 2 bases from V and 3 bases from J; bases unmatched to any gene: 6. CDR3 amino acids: CASSQTGTSGEETQYF. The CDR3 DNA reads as TGTGCCAGCAGCCAAACAGGTACTAGCGGGGAAGAGACCCAGTACTTC.

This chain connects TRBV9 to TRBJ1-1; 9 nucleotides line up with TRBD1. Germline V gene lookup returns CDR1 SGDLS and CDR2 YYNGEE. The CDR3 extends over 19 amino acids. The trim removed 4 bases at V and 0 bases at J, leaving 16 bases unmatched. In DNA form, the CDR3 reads TGTGCCAGCAGCTTACCTACTCAAACCGGGACAGGGATGAACACTGAAGCTTTCTTT. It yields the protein CASSLPTQTGTGMNTEAFF.

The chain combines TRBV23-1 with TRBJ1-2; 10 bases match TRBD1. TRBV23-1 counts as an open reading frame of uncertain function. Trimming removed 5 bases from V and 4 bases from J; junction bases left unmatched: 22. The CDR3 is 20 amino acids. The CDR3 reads CASSALTHNPRDRGIYGYTF. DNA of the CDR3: TGCGCCAGCAGTGCCCTCACCCATAACCCAAGGGACAGGGGAATCTATGGCTACACCTTC.

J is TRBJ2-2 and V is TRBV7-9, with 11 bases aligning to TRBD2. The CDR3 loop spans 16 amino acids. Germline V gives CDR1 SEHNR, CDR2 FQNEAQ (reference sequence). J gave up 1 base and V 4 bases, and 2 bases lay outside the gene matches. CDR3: CASSSLAGGNTGELFF. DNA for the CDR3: TGTGCCAGCAGCTCCCTAGCGGGAGGGAACACCGGGGAGCTGTTTTTT.

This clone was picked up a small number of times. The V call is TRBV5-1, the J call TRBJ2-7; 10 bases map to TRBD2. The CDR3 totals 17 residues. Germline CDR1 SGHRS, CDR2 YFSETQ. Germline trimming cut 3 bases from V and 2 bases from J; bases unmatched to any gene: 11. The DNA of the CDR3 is TGCGCCAGCAGCTGGGGGCTAGCGGGGGCTCTAGCCTACGAGCAGTACTTC. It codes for CASSWGLAGALAYEQYF.

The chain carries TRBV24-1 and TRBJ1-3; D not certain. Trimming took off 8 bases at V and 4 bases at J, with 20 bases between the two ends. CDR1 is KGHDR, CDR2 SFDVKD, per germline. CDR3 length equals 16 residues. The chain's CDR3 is CATTSPGRTFGNTIYF. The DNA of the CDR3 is TGTGCCACCACCTCCCCCGGCCGGACTTTCGGAAACACCATATATTTT.

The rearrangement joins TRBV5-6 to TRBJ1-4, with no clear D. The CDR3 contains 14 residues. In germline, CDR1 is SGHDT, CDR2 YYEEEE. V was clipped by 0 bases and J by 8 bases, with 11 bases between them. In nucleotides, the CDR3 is TGTGCCAGCAGCTTGGCCGGCGGGGAAGAAAAACTGTTTTTT. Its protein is CASSLAGGEEKLFF.

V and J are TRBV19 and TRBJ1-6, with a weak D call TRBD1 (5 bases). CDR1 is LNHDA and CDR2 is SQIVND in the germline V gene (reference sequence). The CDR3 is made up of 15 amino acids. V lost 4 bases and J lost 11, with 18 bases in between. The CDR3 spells CASSTISGGSTPLHF. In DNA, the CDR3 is TGTGCCAGTAGTACTATCTCCGGGGGTTCTACACCCCTCCACTTT. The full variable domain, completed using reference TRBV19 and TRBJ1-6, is DGGITQSPKYLFRKEGQNVTLSCEQNLNHDAMYWYRQDPGQGLRLIYYSQIVNDFQKGDIAEGYSVSREKKESFPLTVTSAQKNPTAFYLCASSTISGGSTPLHFGNGTRLTVT.

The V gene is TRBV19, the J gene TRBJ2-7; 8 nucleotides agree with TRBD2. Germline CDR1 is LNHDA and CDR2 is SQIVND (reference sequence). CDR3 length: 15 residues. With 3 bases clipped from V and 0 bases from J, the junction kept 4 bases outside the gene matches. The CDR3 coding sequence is TGTGCCAGTAGTATGGAGCGGGGGATCTCCTACGAGCAGTACTTC. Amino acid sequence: CASSMERGISYEQYF.

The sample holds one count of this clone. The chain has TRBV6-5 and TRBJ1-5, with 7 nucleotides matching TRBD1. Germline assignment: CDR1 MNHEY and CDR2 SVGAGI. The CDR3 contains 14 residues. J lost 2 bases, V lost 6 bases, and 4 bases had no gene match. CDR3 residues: CASREGQRNQPQHF. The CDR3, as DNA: TGTGCCAGCAGAGAGGGACAGCGCAATCAGCCCCAGCATTTT.

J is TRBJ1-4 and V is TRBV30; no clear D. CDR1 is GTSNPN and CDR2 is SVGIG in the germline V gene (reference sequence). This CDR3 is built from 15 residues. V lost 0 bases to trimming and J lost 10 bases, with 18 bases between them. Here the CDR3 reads CAWSVWHPYEVKLFF. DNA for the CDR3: TGTGCCTGGAGTGTATGGCACCCGTATGAGGTAAAACTGTTTTTT.

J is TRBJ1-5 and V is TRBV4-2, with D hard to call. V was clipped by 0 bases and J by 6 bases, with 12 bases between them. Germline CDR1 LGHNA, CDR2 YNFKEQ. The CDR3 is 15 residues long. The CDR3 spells CASSQDWEESQPQHF. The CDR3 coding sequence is TGTGCCAGCAGCCAAGACTGGGAGGAGAGTCAGCCCCAGCATTTT.

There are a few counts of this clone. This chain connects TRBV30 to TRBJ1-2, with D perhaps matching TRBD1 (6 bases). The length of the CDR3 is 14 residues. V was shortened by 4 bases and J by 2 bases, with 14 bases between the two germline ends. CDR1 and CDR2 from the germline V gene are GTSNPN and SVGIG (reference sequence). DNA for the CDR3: TGTGCCTGGATTACGGGGGGCGCAAACTATGGCTACACCTTC. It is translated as CAWITGGANYGYTF.

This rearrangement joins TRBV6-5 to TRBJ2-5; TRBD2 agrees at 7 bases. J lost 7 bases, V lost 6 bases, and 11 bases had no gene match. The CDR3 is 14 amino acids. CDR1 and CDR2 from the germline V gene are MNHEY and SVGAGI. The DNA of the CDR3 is TGTGCCAGCAGGGAGGGCGGGAGTAGGGGGACCCAGTACTTC. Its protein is CASREGGSRGTQYF.